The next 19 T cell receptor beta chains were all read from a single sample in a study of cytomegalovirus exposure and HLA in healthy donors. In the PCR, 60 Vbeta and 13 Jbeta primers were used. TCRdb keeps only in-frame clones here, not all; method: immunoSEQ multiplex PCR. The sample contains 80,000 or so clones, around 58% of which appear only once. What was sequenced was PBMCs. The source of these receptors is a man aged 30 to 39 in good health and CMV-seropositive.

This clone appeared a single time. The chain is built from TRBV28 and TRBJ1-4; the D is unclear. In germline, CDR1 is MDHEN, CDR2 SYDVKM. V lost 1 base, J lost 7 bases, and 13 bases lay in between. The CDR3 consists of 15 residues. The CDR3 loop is CASSLFAAGGEKLFF. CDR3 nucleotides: TGTGCCAGCAGTTTATTCGCGGCGGGAGGTGAAAAACTGTTTTTT.

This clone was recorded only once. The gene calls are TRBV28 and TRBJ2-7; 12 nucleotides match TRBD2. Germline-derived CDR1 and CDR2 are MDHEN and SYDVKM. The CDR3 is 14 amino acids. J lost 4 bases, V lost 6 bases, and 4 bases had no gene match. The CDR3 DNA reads TGTGCCAGCAGAACCGGGACTAGCGGGTACGAGCAGTACTTC. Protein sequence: CASRTGTSGYEQYF. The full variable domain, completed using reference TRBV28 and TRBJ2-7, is DVKVTQSSRYLVKRTGEKVFLECVQDMDHENMFWYRQDPGLGLRLIYFSYDVKMKEKGDIPEGYSVSREKKERFSLILESASTNQTSMYLCASRTGTSGYEQYFGPGTRLTVT.

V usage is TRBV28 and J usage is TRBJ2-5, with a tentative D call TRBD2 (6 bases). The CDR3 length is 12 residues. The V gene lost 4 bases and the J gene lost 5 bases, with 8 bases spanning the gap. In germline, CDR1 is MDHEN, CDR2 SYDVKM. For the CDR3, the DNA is TGTGCCAGCAGTTCTGGGGGGGAGACCCAGTACTTC. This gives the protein CASSSGGETQYF.

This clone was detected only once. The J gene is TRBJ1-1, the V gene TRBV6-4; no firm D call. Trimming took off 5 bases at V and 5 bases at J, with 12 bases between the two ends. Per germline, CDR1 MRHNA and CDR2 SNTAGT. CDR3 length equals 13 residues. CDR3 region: CASSSQAGTEAFF. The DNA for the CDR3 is TGTGCCAGCAGTAGTCAGGCGGGGACTGAAGCTTTCTTT.

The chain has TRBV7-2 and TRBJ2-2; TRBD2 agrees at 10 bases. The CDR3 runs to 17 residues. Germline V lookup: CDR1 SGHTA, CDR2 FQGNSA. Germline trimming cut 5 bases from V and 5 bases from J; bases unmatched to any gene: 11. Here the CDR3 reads CASSLPEREGRTGELFF. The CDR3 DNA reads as TGTGCCAGCAGCCTACCAGAGCGGGAGGGCCGTACCGGGGAGCTGTTTTTT.

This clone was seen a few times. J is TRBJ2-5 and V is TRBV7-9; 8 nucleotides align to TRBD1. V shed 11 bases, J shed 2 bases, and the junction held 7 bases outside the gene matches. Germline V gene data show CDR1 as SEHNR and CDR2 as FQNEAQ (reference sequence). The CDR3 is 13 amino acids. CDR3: CAGRQGWQETQYF. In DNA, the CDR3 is TGTGCCGGTCGACAGGGGTGGCAAGAGACCCAGTACTTC. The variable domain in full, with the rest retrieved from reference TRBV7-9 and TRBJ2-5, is DTGVSQNPRHKITKRGQNVTFRCDPISEHNRLYWYRQTLGQGPEFLTYFQNEAQLEKSRLLSDRFSAERPKGSFSTLEIQRTEQGDSAMYLCAGRQGWQETQYFGPGTRLLVL.

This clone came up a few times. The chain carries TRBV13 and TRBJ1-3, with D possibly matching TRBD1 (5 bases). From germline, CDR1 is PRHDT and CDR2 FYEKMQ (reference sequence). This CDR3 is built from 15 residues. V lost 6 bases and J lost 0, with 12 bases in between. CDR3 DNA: TGTGCCAGCAGTGGGGCGGGGTTCTCTGGAAACACCATATATTTT. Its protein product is CASSGAGFSGNTIYF.

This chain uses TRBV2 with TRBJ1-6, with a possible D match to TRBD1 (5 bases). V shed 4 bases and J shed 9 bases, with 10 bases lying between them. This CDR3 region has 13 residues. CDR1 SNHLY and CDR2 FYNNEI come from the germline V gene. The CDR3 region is CASSGGRGSPLHF. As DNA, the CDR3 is TGTGCCAGCAGTGGGGGCCGTGGTTCACCCCTCCACTTT. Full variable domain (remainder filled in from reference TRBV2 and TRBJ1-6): EPEVTQTPSHQVTQMGQEVILRCVPISNHLYFYWYRQILGQKVEFLVSFYNNEISEKSEIFDDQFSVERPDGSNFTLKIRSTKLEDSAMYFCASSGGRGSPLHFGNGTRLTVT.

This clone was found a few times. The DNA of the CDR3 is TGTGCCAGCAGCCAAGATGCGGGAGGGCACAATGAGCAGTTCTTC. Translation gives CASSQDAGGHNEQFF. The chain combines TRBV4-2 with TRBJ2-1, with 9 bases that match TRBD2. V lost 0 bases and J lost 5; bases outside the gene matches: 2. Germline CDR1 and CDR2: LGHNA and YNFKEQ. The CDR3 spans 15 residues.

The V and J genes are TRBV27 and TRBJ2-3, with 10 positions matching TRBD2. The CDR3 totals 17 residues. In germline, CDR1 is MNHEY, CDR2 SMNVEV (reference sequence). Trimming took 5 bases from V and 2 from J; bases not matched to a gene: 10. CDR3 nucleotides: TGTGCCAGCAGTGCTCCTCTAGCGGGGGCCCACACAGATACGCAGTATTTT. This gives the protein CASSAPLAGAHTDTQYF.

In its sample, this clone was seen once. CDR3 sequence reads: CASSLWGGEGELFF. For the CDR3, the DNA is TGTGCCAGCAGTTTATGGGGGGGCGAAGGGGAGCTGTTTTTT. The V call is TRBV27, the J call TRBJ2-2, with D perhaps TRBD2 (7 bases). V dropped 1 base and J dropped 8 bases, with 11 bases sitting between them. The CDR3 totals 14 residues. Germline lookup yields CDR1 MNHEY and CDR2 SMNVEV (reference sequence).

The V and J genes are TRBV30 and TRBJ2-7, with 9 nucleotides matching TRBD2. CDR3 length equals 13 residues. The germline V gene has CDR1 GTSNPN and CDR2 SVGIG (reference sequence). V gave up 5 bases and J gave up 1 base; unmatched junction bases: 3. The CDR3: CAWAGGPSYEQYF. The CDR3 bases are TGTGCCTGGGCGGGGGGGCCTTCCTACGAGCAGTACTTC.

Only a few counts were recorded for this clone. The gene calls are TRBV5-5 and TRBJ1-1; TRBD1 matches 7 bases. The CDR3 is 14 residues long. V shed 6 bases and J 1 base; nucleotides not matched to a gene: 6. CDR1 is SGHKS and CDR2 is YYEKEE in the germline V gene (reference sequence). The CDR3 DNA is TGTGCCAGCACCAGGGGGACACCGAACACTGAAGCTTTCTTT. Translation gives CASTRGTPNTEAFF.

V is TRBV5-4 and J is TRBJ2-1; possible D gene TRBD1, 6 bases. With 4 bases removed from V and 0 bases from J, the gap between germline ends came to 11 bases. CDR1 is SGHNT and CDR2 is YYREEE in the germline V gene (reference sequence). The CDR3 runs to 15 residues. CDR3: CASSPQGSSYNEQFF. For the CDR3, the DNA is TGTGCCAGCAGCCCACAGGGTAGCTCCTACAATGAGCAGTTCTTC.

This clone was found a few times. CDR3 residues: CASRPGTANYGYTF. DNA for the CDR3: TGTGCCAGCAGGCCCGGGACAGCTAACTATGGCTACACCTTC. The V call is TRBV6-5, the J call TRBJ1-2; the match to TRBD1 covers 7 bases. Germline CDR1 MNHEY, CDR2 SVGAGI. V shed 6 bases, J shed 0 bases, and the junction held 4 bases outside the gene matches. The CDR3 contains 14 residues.

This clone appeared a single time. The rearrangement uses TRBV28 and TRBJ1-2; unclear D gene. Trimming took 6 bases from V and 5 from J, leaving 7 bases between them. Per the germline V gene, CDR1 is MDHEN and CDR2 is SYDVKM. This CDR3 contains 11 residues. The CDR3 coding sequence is TGTGCCAGCAGAGAGACTTATGGCTACACCTTC. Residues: CASRETYGYTF.

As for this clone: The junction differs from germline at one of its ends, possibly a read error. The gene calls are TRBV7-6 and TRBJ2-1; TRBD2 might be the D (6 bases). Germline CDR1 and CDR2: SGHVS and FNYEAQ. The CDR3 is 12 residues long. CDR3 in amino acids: CASSLEGGEQFF. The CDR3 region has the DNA TGTGCCAGCAGTTTAGAGGGAGGTGAGCAGTTCTTC.

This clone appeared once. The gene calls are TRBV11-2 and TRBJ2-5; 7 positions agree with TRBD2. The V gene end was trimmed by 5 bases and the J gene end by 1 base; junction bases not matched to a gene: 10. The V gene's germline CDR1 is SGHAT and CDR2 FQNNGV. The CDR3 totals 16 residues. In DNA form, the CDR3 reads TGTGCCAGCAGCCCTAGGATGGGGGGGGTCCAAGAGACCCAGTACTTC. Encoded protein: CASSPRMGGVQETQYF.

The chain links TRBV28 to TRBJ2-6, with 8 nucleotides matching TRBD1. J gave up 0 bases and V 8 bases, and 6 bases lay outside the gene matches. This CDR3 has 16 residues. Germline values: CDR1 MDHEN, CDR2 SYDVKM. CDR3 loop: CASVQGGLSGANVLTF. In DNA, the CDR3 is TGTGCCAGCGTACAGGGGGGCCTCTCTGGGGCCAACGTCCTGACTTTC.